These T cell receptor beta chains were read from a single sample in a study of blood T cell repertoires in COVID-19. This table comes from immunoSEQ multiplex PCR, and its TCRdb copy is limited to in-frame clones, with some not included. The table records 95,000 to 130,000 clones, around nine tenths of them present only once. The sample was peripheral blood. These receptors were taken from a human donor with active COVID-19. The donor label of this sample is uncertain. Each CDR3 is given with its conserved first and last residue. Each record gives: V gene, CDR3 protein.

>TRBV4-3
CASSQGTTGNYGYTF
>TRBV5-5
CASSSGLATDTQYF
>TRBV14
CASSQGSGETQHF
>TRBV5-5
CASSSSTPNTEAFF
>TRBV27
CASSSGTGPQYF
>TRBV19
CASNPRRQAGNTIYF
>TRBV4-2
CASSQDIGQGNNEQFF
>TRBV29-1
CSVGSSSAEAFF
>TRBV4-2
CASSHGLSGTEAFF
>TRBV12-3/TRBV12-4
CASLRDSYQPQHF
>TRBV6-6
CASSYRREGNNEQFF
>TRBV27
CASSLLSGVLNEQFF
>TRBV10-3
CAIRGTGEGYGYTF
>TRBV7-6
CASSPNGQINYGYTF
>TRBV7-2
CASSLNRGGALETQYF
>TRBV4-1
CASSQGAGAYEQYF
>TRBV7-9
CASSSLGTGGAKNIQYF
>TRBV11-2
CASSLSQGAQGDTF
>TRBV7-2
CASSLNQGGELFF
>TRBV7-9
CASSPDWTGTDTQYF